This T cell receptor (beta chain) was documented in a study of cytotoxic CD8 clonotypes in ibrutinib-treated CLL. Frozen-stored PBMCs produced 1.5 to 2.5 micrograms of genomic DNA for TCR beta libraries. The assay was immunoSEQ multiplex PCR, and TCRdb's table has in-frame clones only and misses some. The repertoire holds about 84,000 clones, with about 86% as singletons. The germline V gene has CDR1 SEHNR and CDR2 FQNEAQ (reference sequence). CDR3 length: 14 residues. To note about this clone: What it binds is unknown. An end of the junction differs from the germline gene, which may be a read error.

Study outcomes and limitations: The public clonotypes identified were infrequent and showed contraction or stability on treatment.

Material: PBMCs, obtained before ibrutinib treatment. V gene TRBV7-9 combines with J gene TRBJ2-2; 10 nucleotides line up with TRBD2. This clonotype originated in a human donor with chronic lymphocytic leukemia. The DNA for the CDR3 is TGTGCCAGCAGTTTAGCGGGAGGCACCGGGGAGCTGTTTTTT. Protein: CASSLAGGTGELFF.